A selection of T cell receptor beta chains follows, all from one sample in a study of T cell changes during pregnancy in multiple sclerosis. Some clones are missing from TCRdb's copy, which holds only in-frame ones; the method was immunoSEQ multiplex PCR. The table lists roughly 70,000 clones, approximately 90% of them singletons, with about 1.2% in the top ten. The sequencing here drew on peripheral blood, taken in the third trimester of pregnancy. These receptors all stem from a female donor with multiple sclerosis, enrolled in a pregnancy study. Each CDR3 is given with its conserved first and last residue. The D gene is left open where the match is weak. Expanded clones get a size class; other rows say once, few or many, or leave the size out.

>TRBJ2-1|TRBV27|TRBD1|NA
CASSPDRGRDNEQFF
TGTGCCAGCAGTCCGGACAGGGGGCGGGACAATGAGCAGTTCTTC
>TRBJ2-5|TRBV28|TRBD2|NA
CASRTGLAGVRAKETQYF
TGTGCCAGCAGGACGGGACTAGCGGGAGTAAGGGCTAAAGAGACCCAGTACTTC
>TRBJ1-6|TRBV2|NA|NA
CASSESARDSPLHF
TGTGCCAGCAGTGAGTCGGCGCGGGATTCACCCCTCCACTTT
>TRBJ1-5|TRBV27|TRBD1|NA
CASTPIFAGTGSNQPQHF
TGTGCCAGCACCCCAATCTTCGCCGGGACAGGGTCCAATCAGCCCCAGCATTTT
>TRBJ1-2|TRBV19|NA|once
CASRDGGLRGNGYTF
TGTGCCAGTAGAGATGGGGGCCTCCGCGGCAATGGCTACACCTTC
>TRBJ1-5|TRBV19|NA|once
CASSTHGESFQPQHF
TGTGCCAGTAGTACCCACGGGGAGAGCTTTCAGCCCCAGCATTTT
>TRBJ2-7|TRBV28|NA|NA
CASSRIYEQYF
TGTGCCAGCAGCCGTATCTACGAGCAGTACTTC
>TRBJ2-7|TRBV20-1|NA|NA
CSVRRTYEQYF
TGCAGTGTGCGGAGGACCTACGAGCAGTACTTC
>TRBJ1-1|TRBV6-5|NA|NA
CASSPQGRGAFF
TGTGCCAGCAGTCCACAGGGAAGGGGAGCTTTCTTT
>TRBJ1-1|TRBV9|NA|few
CASSVEADTEAFF
TGTGCCAGCAGCGTAGAAGCGGACACTGAAGCTTTCTTT
>TRBJ2-1|TRBV27|TRBD1|NA
CASSLFRTGAFSDNEQFF
TGTGCCAGCAGTTTATTTCGAACAGGGGCTTTTAGCGACAATGAGCAGTTCTTC
>TRBJ2-7|TRBV25-1|NA|once
CASMQGSWVNEQYF
TGTGCCAGCATGCAGGGGAGTTGGGTTAACGAGCAGTACTTC
>TRBJ2-7|TRBV29-1|TRBD2|NA
CSVGTSGGASYEQYF
TGCAGCGTTGGGACTAGCGGGGGGGCTTCCTACGAGCAGTACTTC
>TRBJ1-5|TRBV10-1|TRBD1|NA
CASSETGGRCNQPQHF
TGCGCCAGCAGTGAGACAGGGGGTCGGTGCAATCAGCCCCAGCATTTT
>TRBJ1-1|TRBV19|NA|few
CASRGVSMNTEAFF
TGTGCCAGTAGAGGAGTCAGCATGAACACTGAAGCTTTCTTT
>TRBJ1-2|TRBV28|TRBD1|NA
CASSLPGQGNYGYTF
TGTGCCAGCAGTTTACCGGGACAGGGGAACTATGGCTACACCTTC
>TRBJ2-3|TRBV28|NA|NA
CASSPREDADTQYF
TGTGCCAGCAGTCCCCGGGAAGACGCGGATACGCAGTATTTT
>TRBJ1-5|TRBV18|TRBD1|NA
CASSPEDRDPYQPQHF
TGTGCCAGCTCACCAGAAGACAGGGATCCCTATCAGCCCCAGCATTTT
>TRBJ2-5|TRBV6-1|NA|once
CASSETLPQETQYF
TGTGCCAGCAGTGAGACTCTCCCCCAAGAGACCCAGTACTTC
>TRBJ2-1|TRBV7-9|NA|NA
CASSLASGSSYNEQFF
TGTGCCAGCAGCTTAGCTAGCGGTAGCTCCTACAATGAGCAGTTCTTC
>TRBJ2-7|TRBV7-9|NA|NA
CASSAAQREQYF
TGTGCCAGCAGCGCAGCGCAGCGCGAGCAGTACTTC
>TRBJ2-1|TRBV6-1|NA|NA
CASSVMEGDYNEQFF
TGTGCCAGCAGTGTGATGGAGGGTGACTACAATGAGCAGTTCTTC
>TRBJ1-5|TRBV19|TRBD1|NA
CASRIEGARSNQPQHF
TGTGCCAGTAGGATCGAGGGGGCCAGGAGCAATCAGCCCCAGCATTTT
>TRBJ2-3|TRBV7-9|TRBD2|NA
CASSLSRTSGSTDTQYF
TGTGCCAGCAGCTTATCGCGGACTAGCGGGAGCACAGATACGCAGTATTTT
>TRBJ1-5|TRBV5-5|TRBD1|NA
CASSWSRGPQHF
TGTGCCAGCAGCTGGTCCAGGGGGCCGCAGCATTTT
>TRBJ2-3|TRBV6-5|NA|once
CASSGQGRRTDTQYF
TGTGCCAGCAGTGGCCAGGGGCGGCGCACAGATACGCAGTATTTT
>TRBJ2-7|TRBV29-1|NA|once
CSVGHRPHEQYF
TGCAGCGTTGGTCACAGGCCCCACGAGCAGTACTTC
>TRBJ2-3|TRBV5-4|NA|NA
CASSLKVGSSTDTQYF
TGTGCCAGCAGCTTAAAAGTGGGCTCTAGCACAGATACGCAGTATTTT
>TRBJ1-4|TRBV5-1|TRBD1|NA
CASSTGTATNEKLFF
TGCGCCAGCAGTACCGGGACAGCAACTAATGAAAAACTGTTTTTT
>TRBJ2-5|TRBV10-1|TRBD1|NA
CASSDDRGPDETQYF
TGCGCCAGCAGTGATGACAGGGGGCCGGATGAGACCCAGTACTTC
>TRBJ2-3|TRBV19|NA|NA
CASSQGTPPDTQYF
TGTGCCAGTAGTCAGGGTACCCCCCCAGATACGCAGTATTTT
>TRBJ2-2|TRBV30|NA|NA
CAWSRDINTGELFF
TGTGCCTGGAGTCGGGACATTAACACCGGGGAGCTGTTTTTT
>TRBJ2-5|TRBV7-8|NA|NA
CASSLRGGGETQYF
TGTGCCAGCAGCTTGAGGGGAGGTGGAGAGACCCAGTACTTC
>TRBJ2-7|TRBV11-2|TRBD2|few
CASSLVVVGLASYEQYF
TGTGCCAGCAGCTTAGTAGTAGTGGGACTAGCGTCCTACGAGCAGTACTTC
>TRBJ1-1|TRBV11-2|TRBD1|NA
CASSPGQVNTEAFF
TGTGCCAGCAGCCCGGGACAGGTGAACACTGAAGCTTTCTTT
>TRBJ2-2|TRBV28|TRBD1|NA
CASSFTRQGTNTGELFF
TGTGCCAGCAGTTTTACCAGACAGGGGACAAACACCGGGGAGCTGTTTTTT
>TRBJ2-1|TRBV7-9|TRBD2|NA
CASSLRGEDYNEQFF
TGTGCCAGCAGCTTACGGGGGGAGGACTACAATGAGCAGTTCTTC
>TRBJ1-1|TRBV7-9|TRBD1|NA
CASSPRGQHTEAFF
TGTGCCAGCAGCCCCAGGGGGCAACACACTGAAGCTTTCTTT
>TRBJ1-1|TRBV7-3|NA|NA
CASSSRKQGENTEAFF
TGTGCCAGCAGCTCGCGCAAACAGGGAGAGAACACTGAAGCTTTCTTT
>TRBJ1-5|TRBV7-3|TRBD1|NA
CASSPGQGPKPQHF
TGTGCCAGCAGCCCAGGACAGGGCCCCAAGCCCCAGCATTTT
>TRBJ1-1|TRBV5-5|TRBD1|NA
CASSRDRNTEAFF
TGTGCCAGCAGCAGGGACAGGAACACTGAAGCTTTCTTT